This T cell receptor (beta chain) was observed in a study of blood T cell repertoires in COVID-19 (dated by TCRdb to 2020 to 2021). About the study as a whole: Collaborator samples came from the United States, Italy and Spain and covered acute and convalescent phases of COVID-19. The prospective study material was composed of cDNA or gDNA derived from T cells, B-cell-depleted T cells, or PBMCs. Subjects who had been exposed to COVID-19, were actively infected with it, or had recovered from it provided the deeply sampled blood TCRbeta repertoires that made up the dataset. The repertoires were made available in a free public database intended to serve as a resource for research on the immune response to SARS-CoV-2. The samples were drawn from two sources: the first 160 participants of the ongoing ImmuneRACE study, and 950 to 1,500 subjects contributed by 6 global collaborators. The sample metadata nearly always contained a de-identified subject ID, COVID-19 status, age in years and sex. Where HLA class I and class II types were available, the types were taken from metadata supplied by the sample provider, not from assay-based typing.

The research as a whole found: How much clinical and demographic metadata was included differed by source and by participant, and the metadata was provided uncurated.

CDR3 length: 14 amino acids, cysteine to phenylalanine. Of all the DNA, just the CDR3 is kept, 42 bases in frame from base 1. CDR1 and CDR2 are drawn from the germline V gene: SGHTA, FQGNSA. Ends trimmed: V by 5 bases, J by 4 bases; bases unmatched to a gene: 4. This clone appeared a single time. Its antigen remains unidentified. The record has no base qualities; no much larger clone is one base away. Enrolling through a virtual design, the prospective study's participants ranged in age from roughly 18 to 100 years and lived across 24 United States geographic areas. In the prospective study, cohorts were assigned on the basis of participant-reported clinical history obtained from a screening survey and a study questionnaire. Recovered participants in ImmuneRACE Cohort 3 were defined by two consecutive negative NP/OP PCR tests, clearance by a healthcare professional, or resolution of symptoms. Mobile phlebotomists in the prospective study collected whole blood, serum and a nasopharyngeal or oropharyngeal swab from every participant. Additional blood draws and questionnaires over an approximately 2-month period could optionally be provided by prospective study participants. Blood samples from the prospective study were shipped frozen or at room temperature prior to DNA extraction.

TCRbeta CDR3 regions were amplified from genomic DNA by means of the immunoSEQ Assay, a bias-controlled multiplex PCR. On the study's bioinformatics: The number of nucleated cells in each sample was estimated by amplification of reference gene primers within the assay. Sequence reads were collapsed and filtered to measure the absolute abundance of every unique TCRbeta CDR3 rearrangement. Productive Simpson clonality was computed per sample as the square root of Simpson's diversity index over productive rearrangements. TCRdb mirrors the immuneACCESS table, restricted to in-frame sequences. Some clones are absent from its copies; in checked studies, under half trace to an unresolved V gene, and the reason for the others is unknown. The V and J calls and the clone size are those of that table, but D and trimming were determined from the DNA. The sample has about 260,000 clones on record, about 85% of them singletons. The top ten constitute 2.5% to 3.5% of the sample.

The TCR comes from a woman aged 50 to 65 who had recovered from COVID-19. The rearranged segments are TRBV7-2 and TRBJ1-5; a stretch of 8 junction bases matches TRBD1. The source material was PBMCs or T cells enriched from blood (not recorded which). For the CDR3, the sequence is CASSPRQGNQPQHF. The bases read TGTGCCAGCAGCCCACGACAGGGGAATCAGCCCCAGCATTTT.